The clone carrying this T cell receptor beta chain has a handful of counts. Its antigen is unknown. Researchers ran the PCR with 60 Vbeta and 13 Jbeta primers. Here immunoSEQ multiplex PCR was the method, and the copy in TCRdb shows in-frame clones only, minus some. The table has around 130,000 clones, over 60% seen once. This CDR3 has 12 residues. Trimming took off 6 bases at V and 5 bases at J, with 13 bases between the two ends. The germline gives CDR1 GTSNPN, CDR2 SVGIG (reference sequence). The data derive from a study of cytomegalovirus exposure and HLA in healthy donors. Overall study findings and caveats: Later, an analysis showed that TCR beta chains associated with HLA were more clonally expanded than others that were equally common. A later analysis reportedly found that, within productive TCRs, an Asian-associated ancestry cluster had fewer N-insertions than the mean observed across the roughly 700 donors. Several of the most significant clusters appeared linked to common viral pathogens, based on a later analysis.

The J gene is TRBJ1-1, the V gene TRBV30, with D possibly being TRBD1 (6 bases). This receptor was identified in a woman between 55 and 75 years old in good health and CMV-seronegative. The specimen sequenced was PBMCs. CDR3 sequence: CACTTQGTEAFF. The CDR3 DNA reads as TGTGCCTGTACTACTCAGGGGACTGAAGCTTTCTTT.